Listed below are T cell receptor beta chains from one sample, sequenced in a study of post-analysis software for immune sequencing data. TCRdb re-analysed the PCR reads in MiXCR, keeping a single row per CDR3 protein. The table records approximately 770,000 distinct CDR3 sequences, about 43% of them present only once. Material: blood. All receptors come from a girl between 5 and 17 years old with multiple sclerosis. CDR3s leave out the opening cysteine and the closing phenylalanine or tryptophan.

len	j_gene	v_gene	CDR3aa
15	TRBJ2-1	TRBV7-8	ASSLKWQAGGGDEQF
12	TRBJ1-2	TRBV29-1	SVGSVDQHYGYT
12	TRBJ2-1	TRBV12-3/TRBV12-4	ASSFGGSTDEQF
11	TRBJ1-2	TRBV29-1	SVGKIERYGYT
16	TRBJ2-1	TRBV28	ASSSSGASGAGVNEQF
13	-	TRBV4-1	ASSQGGGTYYEQY
19	TRBJ2-3	TRBV5-1	ASSLETRKTRTSGSADTQY
16	TRBJ2-5	TRBV7-9	ASSLAGTGFPSEETQY
13	TRBJ2-3	TRBV6-4	ASSRDRTFTDTQY
13	TRBJ2-5	TRBV29-1	SVVDRGGSKETQY
13	TRBJ2-1	TRBV7-3	ASSLGRASYNEQF
16	TRBJ2-1	TRBV5-6	ASSERRDTFSSYNEQF
14	TRBJ2-1	TRBV24-1	ATSDVSGFLSGEQF